This entry lists 9 T cell receptor beta chains sequenced from one sample in a study of OX40 agonist ivuxolimab in advanced cancers. TCRdb's table, derived via immunoSEQ multiplex PCR, lists solely in-frame clones and lacks some. The sample lists about 6,100 clones, under 85% occurring once. The sequences come from CD4+ or CD8+ T cells sorted from blood, collected in a trial of the OX40 agonist ivuxolimab. The receptors here all came from an adult with an advanced solid tumor such as melanoma, head and neck, liver or kidney cancer.

The chain joins TRBV7-6 to TRBJ1-4, with D uncertain. Deletions cut 6 bases from V and 5 bases from J, with 25 bases between. There are 18 residues in the CDR3. CDR1 and CDR2 from the germline V gene are SGHVS and FNYEAQ. CDR3: CASSETSGILVDNEKLFF. CDR3 nucleotide sequence: TGTGCCAGCAGTGAAACTAGTGGTATCCTAGTCGACAATGAAAAACTGTTTTTT.

The V and J genes are TRBV5-1 and TRBJ2-3; D is uncertain. The CDR3 loop spans 18 amino acids. V lost 0 bases to trimming and J lost 0 bases, with 17 bases between them. Germline CDR1 and CDR2: SGHRS and YFSETQ. The CDR3 DNA sequence: TGCGCCAGCAGCTTGGCTGTACAGCCAGCCGCTAGCACAGATACGCAGTATTTT. Translation gives CASSLAVQPAASTDTQYF.

The chain combines TRBV5-4 with TRBJ2-6; D is unclear. This CDR3 region has 15 residues. V was clipped by 2 bases and J by 0 bases, with 6 bases between them. Germline V CDR1 and CDR2: SGHNT, YYREEE (reference sequence). In DNA form, the CDR3 reads TGTGCCAGCAGCTTTTGGGGCTCTGGGGCCAACGTCCTGACTTTC. Encoded protein: CASSFWGSGANVLTF.

V and J are TRBV6-6 and TRBJ2-1; D is possibly TRBD1 (5 bases). Trimming cost V 11 bases and J 7 bases, with 24 bases left between them. The CDR3 is made up of 15 amino acids. Germline V lookup: CDR1 MNHNY, CDR2 SVGAGI (reference sequence). The CDR3: CAGGRGGGGQNEQFF. The CDR3 bases are TGTGCCGGCGGAAGGGGTGGCGGCGGCCAAAATGAGCAGTTCTTC.

This clone was detected a few times. This chain connects TRBV19 to TRBJ1-1, with TRBD1 matching 8 bases. Germline CDR1 reads LNHDA; CDR2 reads SQIVND (reference sequence). V was clipped by 7 bases and J by 11 bases; unmatched bases: 6. The CDR3 runs to 11 residues. The CDR3 loop is CASTTGVLAFF. For the CDR3, the DNA is TGTGCCAGTACGACAGGGGTGTTGGCTTTCTTT.

V usage is TRBV19 and J usage is TRBJ1-2; TRBD1 matches 10 bases. Germline loops: CDR1 LNHDA, CDR2 SQIVND (reference sequence). With 5 bases clipped from V and 6 bases from J, the junction kept 9 bases outside the gene matches. The CDR3 is made up of 15 amino acids. The CDR3 DNA reads as TGTGCCAGTAGTCCGCTATATGGGACAGGGGATGGCTACACCTTC. Its translation: CASSPLYGTGDGYTF.

The CDR3 DNA sequence: TGTGCCAGTAGGGGGGACACCCACAATGAGCAGTTCTTC. It yields the protein CASRGDTHNEQFF. V is TRBV19 and J is TRBJ2-1, with D tentatively TRBD1 (6 bases). V lost 6 bases and J lost 5, with 11 bases in between. Germline lookup yields CDR1 LNHDA and CDR2 SQIVND (reference sequence). The CDR3 has 13 residues.

The chain uses TRBV28 and TRBJ1-2; D uncertain. V lost 6 bases and J 4 bases, leaving 12 bases between the germline ends. The CDR3 totals 13 residues. The germline gives CDR1 MDHEN, CDR2 SYDVKM. The CDR3 DNA reads TGTGCCAGCAGCTGGACGGCCTTCTATGGCTACACCTTC. Protein product: CASSWTAFYGYTF.

The rearrangement joins TRBV7-9 to TRBJ2-3; perhaps TRBD2 as D (5 bases). The CDR3 runs to 15 residues. In germline, CDR1 is SEHNR, CDR2 FQNEAQ (reference sequence). Trimming took off 2 bases at V and 6 bases at J, with 15 bases between the two ends. The CDR3 bases are TGTGCCAGCAGCTTACTAGAAGGGAGATGGGATACGCAGTATTTT. This gives the protein CASSLLEGRWDTQYF.